This entry lists 15 T cell receptor beta chains sequenced from one sample in a study of regulatory T cells in long-lasting Graves disease. Researchers made TCR beta libraries by using iRepertoire HTBI primers and running Arm-PCR on CDR3 regions. Each CDR3 protein is one row after TCRdb ran MiXCR on the multiplex PCR reads. The table records approximately 350,000 distinct CDR3 sequences, 15% to 20% of them present only once. Time point of the sample: newly diagnosed GD, antithyroid drugs for less than 3 months. The TCR library was made from RNA extracted from PBMCs. This sample was shared with a second study, whose subject was T cells in Graves' hyperthyroidism and ophthalmopathy.

The material sequenced was peripheral blood mononuclear cells (PBMCs), taken at new diagnosis, from a patient treated with antithyroid drugs. These receptors came from a woman between 18 and 29 years old with Graves disease.

Comment on this clonotype: A far larger clone is one base from this, pointing to a likely read error. The chain recombines TRBV6-1 with TRBJ2-4; D perhaps matches TRBD1 (5 bases). This CDR3 contains 15 residues. Trimming removed 1 base at V and 13 bases at J, with 20 bases between. Germline loops: CDR1 MNHNS, CDR2 SASEGT. CDR3 protein: CASSEGAGSYNEQYF. DNA of the CDR3: TGTGCCAGCAGTGAAGGGGCAGGGTCATACAATGAGCAGTACTTC.

This clonotype was detected ten times or more. This chain joins TRBV9 and TRBJ2-1; D is undetermined. Germline V lookup: CDR1 SGDLS, CDR2 YYNGEE. V lost 0 bases to trimming and J lost 9 bases, with 10 bases between them. The CDR3 contains 13 residues. CDR3: CASSVAAPGEQFF. DNA for the CDR3: TGTGCCAGCAGCGTAGCGGCCCCTGGTGAGCAGTTCTTC. Full variable domain (remainder filled in from reference TRBV9 and TRBJ2-1): DSGVTQTPKHLITATGQRVTLRCSPRSGDLSVYWYQQSLDQGLQFLIQYYNGEERAKGNILERFSAQQFPDLHSELNLSSLELGDSALYFCASSVAAPGEQFFGPGTRLTVL.

This clonotype came up many times. The CDR3 here is CASSLGNYEQYF. The CDR3 bases are TGTGCCAGCAGTTTGGGAAACTACGAGCAGTACTTC. This chain joins TRBV28 and TRBJ2-7; D is uncertain. V dropped 3 bases and J dropped 3 bases, with 6 bases sitting between them. CDR1 and CDR2 from the germline V gene are MDHEN and SYDVKM. CDR3 length equals 12 residues. The variable domain in full, completed from reference TRBV28 and TRBJ2-7, reads DVKVTQSSRYLVKRTGEKVFLECVQDMDHENMFWYRQDPGLGLRLIYFSYDVKMKEKGDIPEGYSVSREKKERFSLILESASTNQTSMYLCASSLGNYEQYFGPGTRLTVT.

This clonotype was observed at least ten times. V is TRBV2 and J is TRBJ2-3; D is perhaps TRBD1 or TRBD2 (5 bases each). Trimming took off 7 bases at V and 5 bases at J, with 10 bases between the two ends. The germline gives CDR1 SNHLY, CDR2 FYNNEI. This CDR3 spans 12 amino acids. The CDR3 region is CASKVGGDTQYF. The CDR3 DNA sequence: TGTGCCAGCAAGGTTGGGGGAGATACGCAGTATTTT.

The J gene is TRBJ1-6, the V gene TRBV11-3, with a possible D match to TRBD1 (6 bases). The CDR3 extends over 15 amino acids. Trimming took off 7 bases at V and 4 bases at J, with 14 bases between the two ends. CDR1 is SGHNT and CDR2 is YENEEA in the germline V gene. This CDR3 reads CASNPRGGYNSPLHF. The CDR3 nucleotides are TGTGCCAGCAACCCGAGGGGGGGTTATAATTCACCCCTCCACTTT.

In this sample, this clonotype turned up many times. Written as DNA, the CDR3 is TGTGCCAGCAGCCTCAGACTGAACACTGAAGCTTTCTTT. Its protein product is CASSLRLNTEAFF. J is TRBJ1-1 and V is TRBV12-3 or TRBV12-4; D not resolved. Trimming pared 6 bases from V and 0 bases from J, leaving 8 bases between. CDR3 length equals 13 residues.

The CDR3 DNA reads as TGCAGTGCTAGTTATTCGCGCCAAGAGACCCAGTACTTC. Its translation: CSASYSRQETQYF. V gene TRBV20-1 combines with J gene TRBJ2-5; no reliable D call. Trimming shortened V by 3 bases and J by 1 base, and 9 bases separated the two germline ends. Germline-derived CDR1 and CDR2 are DFQATT and SNEGSKA (reference sequence). This CDR3 contains 13 residues.

At least ten counts were recorded for this clonotype. The chain employs TRBV13 and TRBJ2-7; 8 bases are shared with TRBD2. The CDR3 has 15 amino acids. V was clipped by 7 bases and J by 0 bases; unmatched bases: 8. Germline V gene data show CDR1 as PRHDT and CDR2 as FYEKMQ (reference sequence). The CDR3 nucleotides read TGTGCCAGCACCCCTGAAAGCGGGAGCTCCTACGAGCAGTACTTC. Its translation is CASTPESGSSYEQYF.

This clonotype has a count of ten or more. This chain joins TRBV3-1 and TRBJ1-4; TRBD1 might be the D (6 bases). Germline V gives CDR1 LGHDT, CDR2 YNNKEL (reference sequence). V lost 3 bases, J lost 5 bases, and 13 bases lay in between. The CDR3 is made up of 15 amino acids. The chain's CDR3 is CASSQNTGPNEKLFF. DNA for the CDR3: TGTGCCAGCAGCCAGAATACAGGGCCGAATGAAAAACTGTTTTTT.

This sequence joins TRBV12-3 or TRBV12-4 and TRBJ2-2; 9 positions match TRBD1. The ends lost 3 bases at V and 4 bases at J; junction bases unmatched: 6. There are 16 residues in the CDR3. CDR3 region: CASSLAGTGITGELFF. The CDR3 nucleotides are TGTGCCAGCAGTTTGGCTGGGACAGGGATCACCGGGGAGCTGTTTTTT.

This clonotype was counted many times. The rearrangement uses TRBV19 and TRBJ2-5; 8 bases align to TRBD2. The trim removed 7 bases at V and 1 base at J, leaving 11 bases unmatched. Germline loops: CDR1 LNHDA, CDR2 SQIVND (reference sequence). The CDR3 sequence is 16 residues long. CDR3 nucleotide sequence: TGTGCCAGTACCTCCGGGAGGGGGGGGGGCCAAGAGACCCAGTACTTC. It encodes CASTSGRGGGQETQYF.

This clonotype was seen a handful of times. The CDR3 protein is CASSQGTGRTSTDTQYF. For the CDR3, the DNA is TGTGCCAGCAGCCAAGGAACTGGACGAACAAGCACAGATACGCAGTATTTT. This rearrangement joins TRBV4-2 to TRBJ2-3; unclear D gene. Trimming left V 1 base short and J 0 bases short, with 14 bases between. The germline V gene encodes CDR1 LGHNA and CDR2 YNFKEQ. CDR3 length: 17 residues.

This clonotype was recorded at least ten times. The chain links TRBV27 to TRBJ1-1; 7 bases are shared with TRBD1. J lost 4 bases, V lost 5 bases, and 7 bases had no gene match. This CDR3 spans 14 amino acids. Germline V gene sequence: CDR1 MNHEY, CDR2 SMNVEV (reference sequence). The CDR3 bases are TGTGCCAGCAGTGACCTACAGGGGCCCACTGAAGCTTTCTTT. Its protein product is CASSDLQGPTEAFF.

The chain employs TRBV6-1 and TRBJ2-7, with 11 bases that match TRBD2. This CDR3 comprises 14 residues. In germline, CDR1 is MNHNS, CDR2 SASEGT. Trimming at V came to 6 bases and at J to 12 bases, leaving 13 bases not matched to a gene. This CDR3 reads CASSRVLAGGPLYF. The CDR3 region has the DNA TGTGCCAGCAGCCGGGTTTTAGCGGGAGGGCCGCTGTACTTC.

This chain uses TRBV7-9 with TRBJ2-7; D could derive from TRBD1 or TRBD2 (7 bases each). The CDR3 extends over 13 amino acids. In germline, CDR1 is SEHNR, CDR2 FQNEAQ (reference sequence). The germline V and J ends were trimmed by 4 bases and 6 bases, with 13 bases remaining between them. Written as DNA, the CDR3 is TGTGCCAGCAGCTCTGGGAGGGGGCTCGAGCAGTACTTC. This translates into CASSSGRGLEQYF.